These 6 T cell receptor beta chains originate from one sample sequenced in a study of T cell therapy after organ transplantation. These receptors' antigens are unknown. TCRdb's copy holds only in-frame clones and misses some; the assay was immunoSEQ multiplex PCR. Altogether tens of thousands of clones are present, approximately 94% being singletons, with the ten largest covering 2.5% to 3.5%. The starting material was CD8+ T cells from blood, obtained before autologous CMV-specific T cell therapy. All receptors come from a human patient who had received a solid organ transplant and had CMV disease.

This clone occurred a few times. This rearrangement joins TRBV27 to TRBJ1-1; a possible D gene is TRBD1 (5 bases). The CDR3 spans 14 residues. Trimming pared 6 bases from V and 4 bases from J, leaving 15 bases between. The germline V gene has CDR1 MNHEY and CDR2 SMNVEV (reference sequence). Here the CDR3 reads CASRPSGGSTEAFF. DNA for the CDR3: TGTGCCAGCAGGCCTAGTGGGGGGTCCACTGAAGCTTTCTTT.

This chain uses TRBV10-3 with TRBJ1-2; D call uncertain. The CDR3 spans 15 residues. The germline CDR1 and CDR2 sequences are ENHRY and SYGVKD. V was clipped by 3 bases and J by 3 bases, with 14 bases between them. The CDR3 DNA reads as TGTGCCATCAGTGACCCTGAGACGGAAGACTATGGCTACACCTTC. Amino acids: CAISDPETEDYGYTF.

The rearrangement links TRBV6-5 to TRBJ1-2; the D is unclear. Germline-derived CDR1 and CDR2 are MNHEY and SVGAGI. Trimming pared 2 bases from V and 3 bases from J, leaving 7 bases between. The CDR3 loop spans 13 amino acids. The chain's CDR3 is CASSYGAHYGYTF. In DNA, the CDR3 is TGTGCCAGCAGTTACGGTGCTCACTATGGCTACACCTTC.

The rearrangement links TRBV30 to TRBJ1-5; tentatively, D is TRBD1 (6 bases). Trimming stripped 0 bases from V and 6 bases from J, with 9 bases between. The CDR3 spans 13 residues. The germline gives CDR1 GTSNPN, CDR2 SVGIG (reference sequence). For the CDR3, the DNA is TGTGCCTGGAGTGTCCAGGGGTTTCAGCCCCAGCATTTT. Translating it yields CAWSVQGFQPQHF.

CDR3 sequence reads: CASSSGLAGTASSYNEQFF. The CDR3 DNA sequence: TGTGCCAGCAGCTCAGGACTAGCGGGCACCGCGAGCTCCTACAATGAGCAGTTCTTC. V gene TRBV7-8 combines with J gene TRBJ2-1, with 11 bases aligning to TRBD2. The CDR3 has 19 amino acids. Germline lookup yields CDR1 SGHVS and CDR2 FQNEAQ. Trimming cost V 4 bases and J 0 bases; bases outside gene matches: 11.

This chain joins TRBV29-1 and TRBJ2-5; D ambiguous. The CDR3 has 14 residues. Germline assignment: CDR1 SQVTM and CDR2 ANQGSEA. V lost 0 bases and J 1 base, leaving 9 bases between the germline ends. This CDR3 is CSVEDLGSQETQYF. The CDR3 nucleotides are TGCAGCGTTGAAGATTTGGGGTCCCAAGAGACCCAGTACTTC.